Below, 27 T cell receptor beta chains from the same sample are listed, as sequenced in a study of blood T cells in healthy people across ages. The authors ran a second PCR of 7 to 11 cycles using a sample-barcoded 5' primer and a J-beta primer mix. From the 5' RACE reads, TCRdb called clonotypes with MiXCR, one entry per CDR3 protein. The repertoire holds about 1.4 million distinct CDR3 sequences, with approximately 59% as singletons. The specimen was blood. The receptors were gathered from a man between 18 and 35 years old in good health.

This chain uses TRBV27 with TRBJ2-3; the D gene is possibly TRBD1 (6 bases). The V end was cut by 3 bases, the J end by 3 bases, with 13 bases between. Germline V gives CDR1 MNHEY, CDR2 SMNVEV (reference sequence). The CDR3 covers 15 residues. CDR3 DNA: TGTGCCAGCAGTTTGCAGGGGTGGGGAACAGATACGCAGTATTTT. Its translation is CASSLQGWGTDTQYF.

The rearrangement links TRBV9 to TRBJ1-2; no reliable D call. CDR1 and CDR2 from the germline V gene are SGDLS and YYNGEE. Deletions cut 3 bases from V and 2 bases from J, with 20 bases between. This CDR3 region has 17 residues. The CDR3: CASSAFCGEQYNYGYTF. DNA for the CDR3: TGTGCCAGCAGCGCGTTTTGCGGGGAACAATACAACTATGGCTACACCTTC.

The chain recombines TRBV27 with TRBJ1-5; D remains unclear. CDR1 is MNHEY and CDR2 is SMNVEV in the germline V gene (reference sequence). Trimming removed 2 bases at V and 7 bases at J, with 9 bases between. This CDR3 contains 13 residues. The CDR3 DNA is TGTGCCAGCAGTTTAAATCTAGGCCAGCCCCAGCATTTT. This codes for CASSLNLGQPQHF.

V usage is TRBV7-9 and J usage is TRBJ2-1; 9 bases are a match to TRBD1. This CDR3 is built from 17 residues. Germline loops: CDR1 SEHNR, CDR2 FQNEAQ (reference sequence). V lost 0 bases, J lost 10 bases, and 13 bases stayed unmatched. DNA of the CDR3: TGTGCCAGCAGCTTAGCGAATCTGGGACAGGGTCTTCGCGAGCAGTTCTTC. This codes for CASSLANLGQGLREQFF.

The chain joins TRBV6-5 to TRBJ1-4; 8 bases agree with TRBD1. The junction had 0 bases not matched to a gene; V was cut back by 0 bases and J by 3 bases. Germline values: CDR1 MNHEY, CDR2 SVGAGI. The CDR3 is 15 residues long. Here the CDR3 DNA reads TGTGCCAGCAGTTACTCGACAGGGGCTAATGAAAAACTGTTTTTT. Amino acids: CASSYSTGANEKLFF.

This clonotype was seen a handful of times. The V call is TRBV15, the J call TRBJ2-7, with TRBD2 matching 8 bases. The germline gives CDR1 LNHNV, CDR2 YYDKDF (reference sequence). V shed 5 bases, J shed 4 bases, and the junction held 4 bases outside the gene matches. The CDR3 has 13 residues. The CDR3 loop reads CATSVSSGYEQYF. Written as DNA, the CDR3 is TGTGCCACCAGCGTTTCTAGCGGGTACGAGCAGTACTTC.

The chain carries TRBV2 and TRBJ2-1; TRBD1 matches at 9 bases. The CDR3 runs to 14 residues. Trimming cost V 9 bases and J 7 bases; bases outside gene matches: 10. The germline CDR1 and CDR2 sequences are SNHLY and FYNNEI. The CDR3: CASARDRVVNEQFF. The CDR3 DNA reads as TGTGCCAGTGCCCGGGACAGGGTGGTTAATGAGCAGTTCTTC.

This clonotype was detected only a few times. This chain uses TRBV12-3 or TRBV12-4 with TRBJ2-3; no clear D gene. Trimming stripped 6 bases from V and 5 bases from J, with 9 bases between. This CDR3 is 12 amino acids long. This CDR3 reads CASRLYRDTQYF. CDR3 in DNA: TGTGCCAGCAGACTATATCGAGATACGCAGTATTTT.

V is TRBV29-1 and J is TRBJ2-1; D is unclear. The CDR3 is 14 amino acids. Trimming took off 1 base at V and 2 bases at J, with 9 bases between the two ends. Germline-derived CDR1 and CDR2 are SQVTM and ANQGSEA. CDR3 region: CSVEAEIPYNEQFF. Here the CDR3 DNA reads TGCAGCGTTGAAGCCGAGATACCCTACAATGAGCAGTTCTTC.

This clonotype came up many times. The CDR3 protein is CAISDLQGDYSGANVLTF. DNA of the CDR3: TGTGCCATCAGTGATCTCCAGGGTGACTACTCTGGGGCCAACGTCCTGACTTTC. The J gene is TRBJ2-6, the V gene TRBV10-3; either TRBD1 or TRBD2 may fit D (5 bases each). The CDR3 has 18 residues. Germline-derived CDR1 and CDR2 are ENHRY and SYGVKD. The V end was cut by 3 bases, the J end by 0 bases, with 15 bases between.

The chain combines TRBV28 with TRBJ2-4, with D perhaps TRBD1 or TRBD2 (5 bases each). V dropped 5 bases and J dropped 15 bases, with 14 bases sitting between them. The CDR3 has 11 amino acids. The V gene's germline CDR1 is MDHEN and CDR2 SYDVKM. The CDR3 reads CASSNGQRGYF. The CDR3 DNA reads TGTGCCAGCAGTAATGGTCAGAGGGGGTACTTC.

CDR3 protein: CASSRTHPSYNEQFF. CDR3 sequence (DNA): TGCGCCAGCAGCCGGACGCATCCCTCCTACAATGAGCAGTTCTTC. The gene calls are TRBV5-1 and TRBJ2-1, with D uncertain. V lost 4 bases and J lost 0, with 11 bases in between. CDR3 length: 15 amino acids. Germline CDR1 is SGHRS and CDR2 is YFSETQ.

Here the CDR3 DNA reads TGCAGTGCTAGGTCTCGGGGGGTTACCTACGAGCAGTACTTC. It yields the protein CSARSRGVTYEQYF. The J gene is TRBJ2-7, the V gene TRBV20-1; 7 nucleotides agree with TRBD2. The CDR3 is 14 residues long. Unmatched junction bases numbered 7, after V lost 3 bases and J lost 2 bases. The germline V gene has CDR1 DFQATT and CDR2 SNEGSKA (reference sequence).

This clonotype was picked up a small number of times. CDR3 in DNA: TGTGCCAGCAGCCATTGGACAGGGGGCTCCGGGGAGCTGTTTTTT. It translates to CASSHWTGGSGELFF. The V call is TRBV4-2, the J call TRBJ2-2, with 11 bases identical to TRBD1. The J segment lost 6 bases and the V segment lost 3 bases, leaving 3 bases of the junction unmatched. CDR1 and CDR2 from the germline V gene are LGHNA and YNFKEQ. The CDR3 spans 15 residues.

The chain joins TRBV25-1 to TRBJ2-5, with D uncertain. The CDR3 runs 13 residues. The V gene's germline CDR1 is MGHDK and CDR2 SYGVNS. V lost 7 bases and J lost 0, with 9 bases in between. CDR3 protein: CASIGQNQETQYF. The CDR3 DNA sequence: TGTGCCAGCATAGGGCAGAACCAAGAGACCCAGTACTTC. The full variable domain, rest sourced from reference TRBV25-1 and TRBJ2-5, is EADIYQTPRYLVIGTGKKITLECSQTMGHDKMYWYQQDPGMELHLIHYSYGVNSTEKGDLSSESTVSRIRTEHFPLTLESARPSHTSQYLCASIGQNQETQYFGPGTRLLVL.

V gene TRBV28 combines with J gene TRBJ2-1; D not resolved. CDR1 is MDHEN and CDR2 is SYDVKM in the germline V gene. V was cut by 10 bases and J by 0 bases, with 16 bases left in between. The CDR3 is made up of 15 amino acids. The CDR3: CATFPWRSSYNEQFF. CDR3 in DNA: TGTGCCACCTTTCCGTGGCGGAGCTCCTACAATGAGCAGTTCTTC.

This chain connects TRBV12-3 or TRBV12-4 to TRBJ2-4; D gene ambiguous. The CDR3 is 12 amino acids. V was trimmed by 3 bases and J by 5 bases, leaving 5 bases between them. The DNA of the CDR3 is TGTGCCAGCAGTTTTAATGAAAACATTCAGTACTTC. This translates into CASSFNENIQYF.

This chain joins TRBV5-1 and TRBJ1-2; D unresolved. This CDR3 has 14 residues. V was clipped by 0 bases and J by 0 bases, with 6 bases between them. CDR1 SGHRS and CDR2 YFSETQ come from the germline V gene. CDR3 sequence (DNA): TGCGCCAGCAGCTTGGTACGGGCTAACTATGGCTACACCTTC. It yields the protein CASSLVRANYGYTF.

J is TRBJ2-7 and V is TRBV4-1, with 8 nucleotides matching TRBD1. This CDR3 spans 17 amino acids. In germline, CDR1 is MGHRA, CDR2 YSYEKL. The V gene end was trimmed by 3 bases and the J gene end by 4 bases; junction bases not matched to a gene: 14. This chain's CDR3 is CASSHRQGDRGWYEQYF. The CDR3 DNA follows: TGCGCCAGCAGCCATCGCCAAGGAGACAGGGGATGGTACGAGCAGTACTTC.

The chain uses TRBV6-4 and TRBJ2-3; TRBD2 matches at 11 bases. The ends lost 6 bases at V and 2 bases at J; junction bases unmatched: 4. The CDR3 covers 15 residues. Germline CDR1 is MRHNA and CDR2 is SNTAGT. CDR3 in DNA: TGTGCCAGCAGCCCTAGCGGGAGGATCACAGATACGCAGTATTTT. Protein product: CASSPSGRITDTQYF.

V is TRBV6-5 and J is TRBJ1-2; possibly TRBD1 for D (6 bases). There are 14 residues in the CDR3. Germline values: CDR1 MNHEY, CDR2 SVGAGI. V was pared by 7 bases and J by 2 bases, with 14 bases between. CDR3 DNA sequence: TGTGCCAGCACGCCCGGGGGCATCAACTATGGCTACACCTTC. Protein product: CASTPGGINYGYTF.

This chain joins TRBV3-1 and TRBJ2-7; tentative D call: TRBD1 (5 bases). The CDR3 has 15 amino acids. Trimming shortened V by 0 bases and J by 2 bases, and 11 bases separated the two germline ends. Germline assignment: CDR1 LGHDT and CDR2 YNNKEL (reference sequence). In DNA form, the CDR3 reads TGTGCCAGCAGCCAAGATCTGGGGCAGACCTACGAGCAGTACTTC. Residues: CASSQDLGQTYEQYF.

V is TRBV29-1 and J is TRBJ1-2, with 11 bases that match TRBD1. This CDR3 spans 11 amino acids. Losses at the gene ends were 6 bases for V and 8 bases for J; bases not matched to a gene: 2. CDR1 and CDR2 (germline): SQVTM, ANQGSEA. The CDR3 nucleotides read TGCAGCGTGGACAGGGGGCGCGGCTACACCTTC. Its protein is CSVDRGRGYTF.

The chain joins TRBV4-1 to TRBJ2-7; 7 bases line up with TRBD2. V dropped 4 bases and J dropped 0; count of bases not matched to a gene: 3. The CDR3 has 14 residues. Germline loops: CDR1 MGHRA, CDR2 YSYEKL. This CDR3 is CASSRPSGSYEQYF. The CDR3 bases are TGCGCCAGCAGCCGTCCTAGCGGCTCCTACGAGCAGTACTTC.

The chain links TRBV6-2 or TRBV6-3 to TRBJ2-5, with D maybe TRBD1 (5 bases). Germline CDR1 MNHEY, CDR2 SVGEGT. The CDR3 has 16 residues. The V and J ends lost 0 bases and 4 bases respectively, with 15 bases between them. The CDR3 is CASSYSVTGRRETQYF. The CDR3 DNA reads TGTGCCAGCAGTTACTCTGTTACAGGACGGCGAGAGACCCAGTACTTC.

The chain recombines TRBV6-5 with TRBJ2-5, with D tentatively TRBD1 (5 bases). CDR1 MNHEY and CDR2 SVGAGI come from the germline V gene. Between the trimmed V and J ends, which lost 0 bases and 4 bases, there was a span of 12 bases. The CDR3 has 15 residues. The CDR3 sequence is CASSYSTLGAETQYF. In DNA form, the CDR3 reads TGTGCCAGCAGTTACTCGACCTTAGGGGCAGAGACCCAGTACTTC.

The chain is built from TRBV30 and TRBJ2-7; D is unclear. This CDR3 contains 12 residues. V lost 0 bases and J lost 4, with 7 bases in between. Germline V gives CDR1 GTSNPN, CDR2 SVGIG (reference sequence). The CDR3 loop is CAWSVWAYEQYF. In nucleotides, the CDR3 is TGTGCCTGGAGTGTATGGGCATACGAGCAGTACTTC.